The 27 T cell receptor beta chains listed next were all sequenced from one sample in a study of T cells in Graves' hyperthyroidism and ophthalmopathy. From RNA transcripts, TCR beta CDR3 regions were amplified. Primed by the HTBI set, a first-round RT-PCR was run on the TCR CDR3. TCRdb analysed the multiplex PCR reads with MiXCR anew, one entry per CDR3 protein. The sample consists of around 250,000 distinct CDR3 sequences, 16% of them appearing once. Sequencing was performed on blood. The source is a woman between 18 and 29 years old with Graves' ophthalmopathy.

V usage is TRBV28 and J usage is TRBJ2-3; TRBD2 matches at 8 bases. Germline-derived CDR1 and CDR2 are MDHEN and SYDVKM. V shed 5 bases, J shed 1 base, and the junction held 5 bases outside the gene matches. This CDR3 contains 15 residues. The CDR3 nucleotides read TGTGCCAGCAGTCCGCCGGGACTAGGCACAGATACGCAGTATTTT. Translated, it gives CASSPPGLGTDTQYF.

As to this clonotype: An end of the junction does not agree with germline; a read error may underlie this. V gene TRBV3-1 combines with J gene TRBJ2-1; 8 bases line up with TRBD1. CDR1 LGHDT and CDR2 YNNKEL come from the germline V gene (reference sequence). The CDR3 extends over 15 amino acids. CDR3 nucleotides: TGTGCCAGCAGCCACTATCTGATTCCGGGACAGGAGACACTCTTC. Amino acid sequence: CASSHYLIPGQETLF.

This clonotype was observed at least ten times. The chain combines TRBV14 with TRBJ2-3, with D unresolved. This CDR3 comprises 15 residues. Germline values: CDR1 SGHDN, CDR2 FVKESK. The ends were cut back, 1 base at V and 2 bases at J, with 10 bases in the middle. The CDR3 sequence: CASSQGWELTDTQYF. CDR3 DNA: TGTGCCAGCAGCCAAGGGTGGGAACTCACAGATACGCAGTATTTT.

In this sample, this clonotype turned up many times. V is TRBV20-1 and J is TRBJ1-2; TRBD1 agrees at 8 bases. The CDR3 has 13 residues. The junction had 4 bases not matched to a gene; V was cut back by 1 base and J by 6 bases. Germline lookup yields CDR1 DFQATT and CDR2 SNEGSKA (reference sequence). The CDR3 spells CSARGTGRDGYTF. The DNA of the CDR3 is TGCAGTGCTAGAGGGACAGGGAGGGATGGCTACACCTTC.

This clonotype appeared many times. CDR3 sequence: CATSDFGQDTGELFF. CDR3 nucleotides: TGTGCCACCAGTGATTTCGGACAGGACACCGGGGAGCTGTTTTTT. This chain connects TRBV24-1 to TRBJ2-2; 7 bases match TRBD1. This CDR3 is 15 amino acids long. CDR1 is KGHDR, CDR2 SFDVKD, per germline. The V gene end was trimmed by 1 base and the J gene end by 3 bases; junction bases not matched to a gene: 1.

The sample holds many counts of this clonotype. The chain combines TRBV7-7 with TRBJ2-3, with D possibly TRBD1 on 7 matching bases. Germline CDR1 reads SSHAT; CDR2 reads FNYEAQ (reference sequence). This CDR3 region has 13 residues. CDR3 nucleotide sequence: TGTGCTGTTCACAGGGGACTCACAGATACGCAGTATTTT. Protein product: CAVHRGLTDTQYF. Filled out from reference TRBV7-7 and TRBJ2-3, the complete variable domain reads GAGVSQSPRYKVTKRGQDVTLRCDPISSHATLYWYQQALGQGPEFLTYFNYEAQPDKSGLPSDRFSAERPEGSISTLTIQRTEQRDSAMYRCAVHRGLTDTQYFGPGTRLTVL.

This clonotype was seen ten or more times. The chain has TRBV29-1 and TRBJ2-1; perhaps D is TRBD1 or TRBD2 (6 bases each). Germline V gene lookup returns CDR1 SQVTM and CDR2 ANQGSEA. The length of the CDR3 is 14 residues. With 7 bases removed from V and 8 bases from J, the gap between germline ends came to 21 bases. The CDR3 nucleotides are TGCAGCGCTCTAAGGGGGGATTCACGGGATGAGCAGTTCTTC. This encodes CSALRGDSRDEQFF.

The chain has TRBV5-1 and TRBJ2-7, with 11 bases that match TRBD1. Looked up from germline, CDR1 is SGHRS and CDR2 is YFSETQ. The trim removed 4 bases at V and 5 bases at J, leaving 8 bases unmatched. CDR3 length: 15 amino acids. CDR3 protein: CASSPGQGAGDEQYF. The DNA of the CDR3 is TGCGCCAGCAGCCCCGGACAGGGGGCGGGCGACGAGCAGTACTTC.

The J gene is TRBJ1-2, the V gene TRBV4-2; no firm D call. CDR1 and CDR2 (germline): LGHNA, YNFKEQ. Trimming took off 4 bases at V and 0 bases at J, with 12 bases between the two ends. The CDR3 loop spans 15 amino acids. DNA of the CDR3: TGTGCCAGCAGCCCCGTGAGAGGATCTAACTATGGCTACACCTTC. It specifies CASSPVRGSNYGYTF.

This clonotype was counted at least ten times. The chain links TRBV29-1 to TRBJ1-1; D uncertain. The CDR3 loop spans 12 amino acids. V was shortened by 0 bases and J by 6 bases, with 8 bases between the two germline ends. Per the germline V gene, CDR1 is SQVTM and CDR2 is ANQGSEA. CDR3 protein: CSVEDTSPEAFF. CDR3 sequence (DNA): TGCAGCGTTGAAGATACCTCCCCTGAAGCTTTCTTT. Combining the CDR3 with reference TRBV29-1 and TRBJ1-1 gives the whole variable domain SAVISQKPSRDICQRGTSLTIQCQVDSQVTMMFWYRQQPGQSLTLIATANQGSEATYESGFVIDKFPISRPNLTFSTLTVSNMSPEDSSIYLCSVEDTSPEAFFGQGTRLTVV.

The rearrangement joins TRBV15 to TRBJ2-3; D not certain. Per germline, CDR1 LNHNV and CDR2 YYDKDF (reference sequence). Trimming shortened V by 4 bases and J by 0 bases, and 11 bases separated the two germline ends. CDR3 length: 15 residues. CDR3 coding DNA: TGTGCCACCAGCACTCAGATCGACAGCACAGATACGCAGTATTTT. Protein sequence: CATSTQIDSTDTQYF.

A single count supports this clonotype. The chain links TRBV29-1 to TRBJ2-3; TRBD2 aligns across 7 bases. The germline gives CDR1 SQVTM, CDR2 ANQGSEA. After removal of 6 bases from V and 9 bases from J, the junction contained 18 bases not matched to a gene. CDR3 length: 15 amino acids. The CDR3 here is CSVANAVRPGGTQYF. The DNA for the CDR3 is TGCAGCGTCGCCAATGCCGTCCGACCCGGGGGGACGCAGTATTTT.

This clonotype has at least ten counts. The chain joins TRBV10-1 to TRBJ1-1, with D maybe TRBD1 (6 bases). CDR3 size: 15 residues. CDR1 WNHNN and CDR2 SYGVQD come from the germline V gene (reference sequence). The V end lost 3 bases, the J end lost 3 bases, and 14 bases lay between the germline ends. This CDR3 is CASSDYPGEYTEAFF. The CDR3 DNA sequence: TGCGCCAGCAGTGATTACCCAGGGGAGTACACTGAAGCTTTCTTT.

In the case of this clonotype: A read error may explain this, as a much larger clone is one base away. V usage is TRBV5-5 and J usage is TRBJ1-1; unclear D gene. Germline V gives CDR1 SGHKS, CDR2 YYEKEE (reference sequence). The CDR3 runs 14 residues. The germline V and J ends were trimmed by 1 base and 3 bases, with 10 bases remaining between them. CDR3 nucleotides: TGTGCCAGCAGCTTGTCACCGGTGGACACTGAAGCTTTCTTT. Translating it yields CASSLSPVDTEAFF.

This clonotype appeared many times. The V gene is TRBV7-3, the J gene TRBJ2-2, with 7 bases that match TRBD1. V lost 5 bases to trimming and J lost 1 base; unmatched junction nucleotides: 7. Germline assignment: CDR1 SGHTA and CDR2 FQGTGA. The CDR3 has 16 amino acids. The CDR3 reads CASSPQGQRNTGELFF. CDR3 in DNA: TGTGCCAGCAGCCCACAGGGGCAGAGGAACACCGGGGAGCTGTTTTTT.

This clonotype has ten or more counts. The chain couples TRBV7-8 to TRBJ1-5; D remains unclear. Germline V lookup: CDR1 SGHVS, CDR2 FQNEAQ. Trimming removed 2 bases from V and 0 bases from J, with 11 bases in between. CDR3 length: 16 residues. The CDR3 protein is CASSLKWQVSNQPQHF. The CDR3 DNA follows: TGTGCCAGCAGCTTAAAGTGGCAAGTTAGCAATCAGCCCCAGCATTTT. Full variable domain (missing parts from reference TRBV7-8 and TRBJ1-5): GAGVSQSPRYKVAKRGQDVALRCDPISGHVSLFWYQQALGQGPEFLTYFQNEAQLDKSGLPSDRFFAERPEGSVSTLKIQRTQQEDSAVYLCASSLKWQVSNQPQHFGDGTRLSIL.

The gene calls are TRBV11-3 and TRBJ1-2; D is unclear. With 5 bases removed from V and 2 bases from J, the gap between germline ends came to 12 bases. Germline CDR1 is SGHNT and CDR2 is YENEEA. The CDR3 runs to 14 residues. In DNA, the CDR3 is TGTGCCAGCAGCACCAGTCGGACCAACTATGGCTACACCTTC. Encoded protein: CASSTSRTNYGYTF.

V and J are TRBV7-2 and TRBJ1-1, with D maybe TRBD1 (5 bases). There are 13 residues in the CDR3. Germline values: CDR1 SGHTA, CDR2 FQGNSA. V was pared by 8 bases and J by 0 bases, with 10 bases between. The CDR3 protein is CASLRGMNTEAFF. The CDR3 DNA is TGTGCCAGCTTAAGGGGAATGAACACTGAAGCTTTCTTT.

Many counts were recorded for this clonotype. The V and J genes are TRBV7-9 and TRBJ2-3, with D unclear. V dropped 2 bases and J dropped 0 bases, with 6 bases sitting between them. This CDR3 comprises 14 residues. Per germline, CDR1 SEHNR and CDR2 FQNEAQ (reference sequence). DNA of the CDR3: TGTGCCAGCAGCTTAACCCGTAGCACAGATACGCAGTATTTT. Encoded protein: CASSLTRSTDTQYF.

This clonotype was found many times. V and J are TRBV7-2 and TRBJ2-5; unclear D gene. Trimming stripped 4 bases from V and 5 bases from J, with 11 bases between. In germline, CDR1 is SGHTA, CDR2 FQGNSA. The CDR3 sequence is 13 residues long. CDR3 coding DNA: TGTGCCAGCAGCTCGTCGCGTTTTGAGACCCAGTACTTC. Protein product: CASSSSRFETQYF. Based on the CDR3 plus reference TRBV7-2 and TRBJ2-5, the full variable domain is GAGVSQSPSNKVTEKGKDVELRCDPISGHTALYWYRQSLGQGLEFLIYFQGNSAPDKSGLPSDRFSAERTGGSVSTLTIQRTQQEDSAVYLCASSSSRFETQYFGPGTRLLVL.

Only a few counts were recorded for this clonotype. The chain couples TRBV9 to TRBJ2-1; D uncertain. Germline values: CDR1 SGDLS, CDR2 YYNGEE. The CDR3 length is 14 residues. Trimming stripped 4 bases from V and 1 base from J, with 9 bases between. As DNA, the CDR3 is TGTGCCAGCAGCCCAGTCATATCCTACAATGAGCAGTTCTTC. Its translation: CASSPVISYNEQFF. Filled out from reference TRBV9 and TRBJ2-1, the complete variable domain reads DSGVTQTPKHLITATGQRVTLRCSPRSGDLSVYWYQQSLDQGLQFLIQYYNGEERAKGNILERFSAQQFPDLHSELNLSSLELGDSALYFCASSPVISYNEQFFGPGTRLTVL.

This clonotype was seen at least ten times. The genes are TRBV7-6 and TRBJ1-1; 8 bases are a match to TRBD1. Germline V lookup: CDR1 SGHVS, CDR2 FNYEAQ. The ends lost 2 bases at V and 1 base at J; junction bases unmatched: 3. This CDR3 region has 15 residues. Here the CDR3 reads CASSLSRGQNTEAFF. DNA for the CDR3: TGTGCCAGCAGCTTAAGCAGGGGGCAGAACACTGAAGCTTTCTTT.

Ten or more counts support this clonotype. CDR3 in amino acids: CASSPRQGDSYEQYF. The CDR3 DNA sequence: TGTGCCAGCAGTCCCCGACAGGGGGATTCCTACGAGCAGTACTTC. This chain uses TRBV6-1 with TRBJ2-7; 9 nucleotides match TRBD1. Germline CDR1 and CDR2: MNHNS and SASEGT. The CDR3 totals 15 residues. V was clipped by 5 bases and J by 1 base; unmatched bases: 6.

This clonotype appeared many times. The chain is built from TRBV19 and TRBJ1-1; 7 nucleotides line up with TRBD1. The CDR3 loop spans 14 amino acids. J was trimmed by 1 base and V by 3 bases; bases with no gene match: 2. Looked up from germline, CDR1 is LNHDA and CDR2 is SQIVND (reference sequence). CDR3 in DNA: TGTGCCAGTAGTATGGGACAGCCGAACACTGAAGCTTTCTTT. This encodes CASSMGQPNTEAFF.

The chain has TRBV11-2 and TRBJ1-2; D is ambiguous. CDR1 and CDR2 (germline): SGHAT, FQNNGV. This CDR3 has 13 residues. The V end was cut by 5 bases, the J end by 3 bases, with 10 bases between. Here the CDR3 reads CASSRNRDYGYTF. The CDR3 DNA reads TGTGCCAGCAGCCGCAACCGGGACTATGGCTACACCTTC.

Ten or more counts support this clonotype. The V and J genes are TRBV6-6 and TRBJ2-5; 9 nucleotides agree with TRBD1. Germline-derived CDR1 and CDR2 are MNHNY and SVGAGI (reference sequence). The CDR3 runs 20 residues. After removal of 0 bases from V and 5 bases from J, the junction contained 19 bases not matched to a gene. CDR3 nucleotides: TGTGCCAGCAGTTACTCGATTGGGGGCAATCCGGGACAGGGAGGCGAGACCCAGTACTTC. As protein: CASSYSIGGNPGQGGETQYF.

This clonotype was counted at least ten times. The V call is TRBV5-1, the J call TRBJ2-2; tentatively, D is TRBD1 (6 bases). Trimming took off 5 bases at V and 0 bases at J, with 20 bases between the two ends. CDR1 and CDR2 from the germline V gene are SGHRS and YFSETQ. This CDR3 contains 18 residues. Here the CDR3 reads CASRSGGGQLSNTGELFF. The CDR3 nucleotides are TGCGCCAGCAGATCGGGTGGAGGACAGCTCTCGAACACCGGGGAGCTGTTTTTT.